A selection of T cell receptor beta chains follows, all from one sample in a study of shared clonotypes between healthy human individuals. TCRdb's copy holds only in-frame clones and misses some; the assay was immunoSEQ multiplex PCR. The data show approximately 2.3 million clones, just over 90% seen once. The sequenced sample was naive CD4+ T cells from PBMCs. The receptors were sampled from a man younger than 30 in good health. Some clones in this sample may be carry-over from other donors' samples. The CDR3 runs from the conserved cysteine through the conserved F or W. A D gene is named only where the DNA matches it firmly. The size of a clone is reported for some rows only, either as once, few or many, or as a class for expanded clones.

>TRBJ2-1|NA|TRBD2|TRBV9
CASSGTSGSPYNEQFF
TGTGCCAGCAGCGGGACTAGCGGGAGCCCCTACAATGAGCAGTTCTTC
>TRBJ2-6|NA|NA|TRBV28
CASSLRAPGVGANVLTF
TGTGCCAGCAGCCTCCGGGCCCCAGGCGTAGGGGCCAACGTCCTGACTTTC
>TRBJ1-1|NA|NA|TRBV18
CASSHSRQLNTEAFF
TGTGCCAGCTCACACTCCAGACAGTTGAACACTGAAGCTTTCTTT
>TRBJ1-1|NA|NA|TRBV18
CASSPPEGGWKTEAFF
TGTGCCAGCTCACCCCCTGAGGGAGGGTGGAAAACTGAAGCTTTCTTT
>TRBJ2-1|NA|TRBD2|TRBV4-1
CASSQDRRGGRADNEQFF
TGCGCCAGCAGCCAAGATCGTCGGGGCGGGAGGGCCGACAATGAGCAGTTCTTC
>TRBJ2-3|NA|NA|TRBV29-1
CSVDSAADTQYF
TGCAGCGTTGATTCCGCGGCGGATACGCAGTATTTT
>TRBJ1-1|NA|TRBD1|TRBV7-9
CASSSYGQGLGTEAFF
TGTGCCAGCAGCTCTTACGGACAGGGGTTGGGGACTGAAGCTTTCTTT
>TRBJ1-3|NA|NA|TRBV30
CAWSVRGGTNTIYF
TGTGCCTGGAGTGTACGCGGGGGCACAAACACCATATATTTT
>TRBJ2-7|NA|NA|TRBV7-3
CASSSTSGEQYF
TGTGCCAGCAGCTCGACCTCGGGCGAGCAGTACTTC
>TRBJ2-5|NA|NA|TRBV9
CASSVAGRQETQYF
TGTGCCAGCAGCGTAGCTGGGAGGCAAGAGACCCAGTACTTC
>TRBJ2-7|NA|TRBD2|TRBV9
CASSVKRSGRGPYEQYF
TGTGCCAGCAGCGTTAAACGTAGCGGGAGGGGGCCCTACGAGCAGTACTTC
>TRBJ2-7|once|TRBD2|TRBV7-2
CASSLASSGSSYEQYF
TGTGCCAGCAGCTTAGCGAGCAGCGGGAGCTCCTACGAGCAGTACTTC
>TRBJ2-1|NA|TRBD2|TRBV7-2
CASSQTSGRWNEQFF
TGTGCCAGCAGCCAAACTAGCGGGAGATGGAATGAGCAGTTCTTC
>TRBJ1-5|NA|TRBD1|TRBV29-1
CSVAGQGNQPQHF
TGCAGCGTTGCGGGACAGGGGAATCAGCCCCAGCATTTT
>TRBJ1-5|NA|TRBD1|TRBV28
CASSWRGTASNQPQHF
TGTGCCAGCAGTTGGAGGGGGACAGCTAGCAATCAGCCCCAGCATTTT
>TRBJ2-7|NA|TRBD2|TRBV7-2
CASSLSPGGTYEQYF
TGTGCCAGCAGCTTAAGCCCGGGGGGGACCTACGAGCAGTACTTC
>TRBJ1-4|NA|TRBD1|TRBV11-2
CASRTGSVTNEKLFF
TGTGCCAGCAGGACAGGGTCCGTAACTAATGAAAAACTGTTTTTT
>TRBJ2-3|NA|NA|TRBV11-3
CASSSRGMSPDTQYF
TGTGCCAGCAGCTCGCGGGGCATGTCGCCAGATACGCAGTATTTT
>TRBJ2-1|NA|TRBD2|TRBV7-9
CASSLGAGSGNEQFF
TGTGCCAGCAGCTTAGGAGCGGGGAGTGGTAATGAGCAGTTCTTC
>TRBJ1-1|NA|NA|TRBV14
CASSQSGLNTEAFF
TGTGCCAGCAGCCAATCTGGCTTGAACACTGAAGCTTTCTTT
>TRBJ2-3|NA|TRBD2|TRBV2
CASSTSGRSPGTQYF
TGTGCCAGCAGCACTAGCGGGAGGAGTCCGGGTACGCAGTATTTT
>TRBJ2-1|NA|NA|TRBV14
CASSGRVNFLVDEQFF
TGTGCCAGCAGCGGACGGGTAAACTTCCTTGTCGATGAGCAGTTCTTC
>TRBJ2-1|NA|TRBD2|TRBV7-2
CASSLFPSGSLANEQFF
TGTGCCAGCAGCTTATTTCCTAGCGGGAGTTTAGCCAATGAGCAGTTCTTC
>TRBJ1-1|NA|NA|TRBV29-1
CSVTGLYTEAFF
TGCAGCGTAACCGGACTGTACACTGAAGCTTTCTTT
>TRBJ2-7|NA|NA|TRBV14
CASSQMSGSSEQYF
TGTGCCAGCAGCCAAATGTCAGGGTCGAGCGAGCAGTACTTC
>TRBJ2-1|NA|TRBD2|TRBV6-6
CASSSGTKVNDEQFF
TGTGCCAGCAGTTCCGGGACTAAGGTTAACGATGAGCAGTTCTTC
>TRBJ2-1|NA|NA|TRBV7-2
CASSLIGRGSYNEQFF
TGTGCCAGCAGCTTAATAGGTCGCGGAAGTTACAATGAGCAGTTCTTC
>TRBJ2-5|NA|TRBD2|TRBV28
CASSSGLAQETQYF
TGTGCCAGCAGTTCGGGACTAGCCCAAGAGACCCAGTACTTC
>TRBJ2-7|NA|NA|TRBV6-1
CASSAFSHEQYF
TGTGCCAGCAGTGCCTTCTCACACGAGCAGTACTTC
>TRBJ1-1|NA|NA|TRBV9
CASSASGTEAFF
TGTGCCAGCAGCGCCAGTGGGACTGAAGCTTTCTTT
>TRBJ1-3|NA|TRBD1|TRBV5-4
CASSSGQSPSGNTIYF
TGTGCCAGCAGCTCGGGACAGAGCCCGTCTGGAAACACCATATATTTT
>TRBJ2-2|NA|TRBD2|TRBV11-2
CASSWGLGTGELFF
TGTGCCAGCAGCTGGGGACTAGGAACCGGGGAGCTGTTTTTT
>TRBJ2-7|NA|NA|TRBV29-1
CSVTLSYEQYF
TGCAGCGTCACCCTCTCCTACGAGCAGTACTTC
>TRBJ2-3|NA|NA|TRBV9
CASSVEGATDTQYF
TGTGCCAGCAGCGTAGAAGGGGCCACAGATACGCAGTATTTT
>TRBJ2-1|NA|NA|TRBV5-4
CASSSERSYNEQFF
TGTGCCAGCAGCTCCGAACGGTCTTACAATGAGCAGTTCTTC
>TRBJ2-7|once|TRBD2|TRBV6-1
CASSSGTSGSYEQYF
TGTGCCAGCAGTTCCGGGACTAGCGGGTCCTACGAGCAGTACTTC
>TRBJ2-1|NA|TRBD2|TRBV9
CASSVATSGDNEQFF
TGTGCCAGCAGCGTAGCAACTAGCGGGGACAATGAGCAGTTCTTC
>TRBJ1-5|NA|NA|TRBV15
CATSRGQARYSNQPQHF
TGTGCCACCAGCAGAGGACAGGCTCGCTATAGCAATCAGCCCCAGCATTTT
>TRBJ2-3|NA|NA|TRBV5-4
CASSQRGGGGAQYF
TGTGCCAGCAGCCAGAGGGGAGGCGGAGGGGCGCAGTATTTT
>TRBJ1-5|NA|NA|TRBV28
CASIGGHKYSNQPQHF
TGTGCCAGCATAGGCGGACATAAATATAGCAATCAGCCCCAGCATTTT
>TRBJ2-3|once|NA|TRBV25-1
CASSELDTDTQYF
TGTGCCAGCAGTGAACTAGATACAGATACGCAGTATTTT
>TRBJ2-7|NA|NA|TRBV11-2
CASSLGDRSYEQYF
TGTGCCAGCAGCTTGGGGGACCGCTCCTACGAGCAGTACTTC
>TRBJ1-5|NA|NA|TRBV27
CASSLRWGGNQPQHF
TGTGCCAGCAGTTTAAGATGGGGGGGCAATCAGCCCCAGCATTTT
>TRBJ2-2|NA|TRBD1|TRBV5-1
CASSLLTGQNTGELFF
TGCGCCAGCAGCTTACTGACAGGGCAGAACACCGGGGAGCTGTTTTTT
>TRBJ2-3|NA|TRBD2|TRBV25-1
CASSDREGRDTQYF
TGTGCCAGCAGTGATAGGGAGGGCCGGGATACGCAGTATTTT
>TRBJ2-5|NA|NA|TRBV18
CASSPGSDPGETQYF
TGTGCCAGCTCACCAGGCTCGGATCCCGGAGAGACCCAGTACTTC
>TRBJ1-3|NA|NA|TRBV10-1
CASSGGNSGNTIYF
TGCGCCAGCAGTGGTGGGAACTCTGGAAACACCATATATTTT
>TRBJ2-7|once|NA|TRBV18
CASSPPSVPEQYF
TGTGCCAGCTCACCACCCTCAGTTCCCGAGCAGTACTTC
>TRBJ1-4|NA|NA|TRBV5-1
CASSLDPLEADRTNEKLFF
TGCGCCAGCAGCTTGGACCCCCTAGAGGCAGACAGGACGAATGAAAAACTGTTTTTT
>TRBJ2-1|NA|TRBD2|TRBV28
CASSSAGEYNEQFF
TGTGCCAGCAGTTCAGCGGGAGAATACAATGAGCAGTTCTTC
>TRBJ2-3|NA|TRBD2|TRBV4-1
CASSPRALAGGTSTDTQYF
TGCGCCAGCAGCCCCCGAGCCCTAGCGGGAGGTACTAGCACAGATACGCAGTATTTT
>TRBJ1-4|NA|NA|TRBV5-4
CASSLGELATNEKLFF
TGTGCCAGCAGCTTGGGTGAACTAGCAACTAATGAAAAACTGTTTTTT
>TRBJ2-7|few|NA|TRBV10-1
CASSESGRAYEQYF
TGCGCCAGCAGTGAGTCTGGACGAGCCTACGAGCAGTACTTC
>TRBJ2-1|NA|NA|TRBV29-1
CSGKRTTYNEQFF
TGCAGCGGGAAAAGGACAACCTACAATGAGCAGTTCTTC
>TRBJ1-2|NA|NA|TRBV10-3
CAISESPVRAGGDYGYTF
TGTGCCATCAGTGAGTCTCCGGTCCGGGCCGGGGGGGACTATGGCTACACCTTC
>TRBJ1-4|NA|NA|TRBV6-1
CASSVRGLDEKLFF
TGTGCCAGCAGTGTCCGGGGACTAGACGAAAAACTGTTTTTT
>TRBJ2-7|NA|NA|TRBV7-3
CASSSHQGSYEQYF
TGTGCCAGCAGCTCCCACCAGGGGTCCTACGAGCAGTACTTC
>TRBJ1-4|NA|TRBD1|TRBV2
CASSRQGTDEKLFF
TGTGCCAGCAGCCGACAGGGGACGGATGAAAAACTGTTTTTT